Each of the 3 T cell receptor beta chains below was sequenced from the same sample in a study of T cell responses to AZD1222 COVID-19 vaccine. Some clones are missing from TCRdb's copy, which holds only in-frame ones; the method was immunoSEQ multiplex PCR. The data contain almost 95,000 clones, about 85% of them seen just once; the ten biggest clones take up about 4.5%. The input for sequencing was peripheral blood, taken 28 days after the second AZD1222 dose. Every receptor here comes from an adult who received the AZD1222 COVID-19 vaccine.

Details on this clone: One end of the junction varies from germline; a read error may be responsible. The chain is built from TRBV7-7 and TRBJ2-2; weak D call: TRBD2 (5 bases). Germline V gene sequence: CDR1 SSHAT, CDR2 FNYEAQ (reference sequence). The length of the CDR3 is 16 residues. The CDR3 loop is CASSLVSGSYTGELFF. DNA of the CDR3: TGTGCTAGCAGCTTAGTGAGCGGTTCCTACACCGGGGAGCTGTTTTTT.

The chain employs TRBV28 and TRBJ1-4, with D unresolved. CDR3 length equals 14 residues. Germline lookup yields CDR1 MDHEN and CDR2 SYDVKM. V was trimmed by 10 bases and J by 2 bases, leaving 14 bases between them. For the CDR3, the DNA is TGTGCCACCGCACATAGTCCCACTAATGAAAAACTGTTTTTT. Protein: CATAHSPTNEKLFF. Together with reference TRBV28 and TRBJ1-4, the CDR3 gives the full variable domain: DVKVTQSSRYLVKRTGEKVFLECVQDMDHENMFWYRQDPGLGLRLIYFSYDVKMKEKGDIPEGYSVSREKKERFSLILESASTNQTSMYLCATAHSPTNEKLFFGSGTQLSVL.

This clone was recorded only once. The chain is built from TRBV15 and TRBJ2-2; D may be TRBD2 (5 bases). Trimming took off 0 bases at V and 6 bases at J, with 8 bases between the two ends. CDR1 and CDR2 (germline): LNHNV, YYDKDF (reference sequence). This CDR3 spans 14 amino acids. The CDR3: CATSRDYGAGELFF. CDR3 coding DNA: TGTGCCACCAGCAGAGATTACGGGGCCGGGGAGCTGTTTTTT. The full variable domain, rest sourced from reference TRBV15 and TRBJ2-2, is DAMVIQNPRYQVTQFGKPVTLSCSQTLNHNVMYWYQQKSSQAPKLLFHYYDKDFNNEADTPDNFQSRRPNTSFCFLDIRSPGLGDTAMYLCATSRDYGAGELFFGEGSRLTVL.